This T cell receptor beta chain was sequenced during a study of blood T cells in healthy people across ages. The CDR3 runs to 17 residues. Germline lookup yields CDR1 LGHNA and CDR2 YNFKEQ. Trimming cost V 6 bases and J 1 base; bases outside gene matches: 12. A J-beta primer mix and a sample-barcoded 5' primer were used in a second PCR of roughly 6 to 11 cycles. One entry per CDR3 protein, called by TCRdb with MiXCR from the 5' RACE reads. The table lists some 710,000 distinct CDR3 sequences, 35% to 60% of them singletons. The source material was blood. V is TRBV4-2 and J is TRBJ2-7; 10 bases are a match to TRBD2. The receptor was derived from a man older than 75 in good health. The CDR3 DNA is TGTGCCAGCAGTGCGGCTAGCGGGAGTAGCGGTTCCTACGAGCAGTACTTC. The encoded protein is CASSAASGSSGSYEQYF.